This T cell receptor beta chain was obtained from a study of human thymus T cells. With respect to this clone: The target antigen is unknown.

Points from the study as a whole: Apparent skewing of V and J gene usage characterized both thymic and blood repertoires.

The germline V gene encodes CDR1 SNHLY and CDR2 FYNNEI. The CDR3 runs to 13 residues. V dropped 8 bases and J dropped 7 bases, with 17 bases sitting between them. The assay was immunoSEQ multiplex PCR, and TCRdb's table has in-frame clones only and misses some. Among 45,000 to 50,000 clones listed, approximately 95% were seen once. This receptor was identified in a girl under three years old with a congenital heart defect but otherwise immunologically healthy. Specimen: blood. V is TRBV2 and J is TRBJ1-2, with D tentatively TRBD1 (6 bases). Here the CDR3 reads CASVYRDKSGYTF. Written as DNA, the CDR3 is TGTGCCAGCGTTTACCGGGACAAATCTGGCTACACCTTC.